This T cell receptor (beta chain) originates from a study of blood T cell repertoires in COVID-19. The overall study: Some COVID-19 samples were acute and others convalescent; all came from the United States, Italy and Spain. Sample material is recorded as cDNA or gDNA derived from T cells, B-cell-depleted T cells, or PBMCs.

TCRdb's copy holds only in-frame clones and misses some; the assay was immunoSEQ multiplex PCR. This sample has 150,000 or so clones; 70% to 80% occur once, and the top ten carry approximately 9%. In germline, CDR1 is SNHLY, CDR2 FYNNEI. The CDR3 consists of 13 residues. Trimming at V came to 4 bases and at J to 8 bases, leaving 3 bases not matched to a gene. This clone was detected a few times. The material sequenced was peripheral blood. The source of this sequence is a woman aged 50 to 65 with active or convalescent COVID-19. V gene TRBV2 combines with J gene TRBJ2-1; 9 bases are a match to TRBD2. For the CDR3, the DNA is TGTGCCAGCAGTGTAGCGGGAGTGTATGAGCAGTTCTTC. Its translation: CASSVAGVYEQFF.